Below are 21 T cell receptor beta chains sequenced from a single sample in a study of CD8 T cells in Susac syndrome. With random hexamers, roughly 0.45 to 1 ug RNA was reverse transcribed. In TCRdb, the immunoSEQ multiplex PCR reads were re-called with MiXCR into one record per CDR3 protein. The sample carries about 100,000 distinct CDR3 sequences, approximately 95% recorded once. The sequencing sample was made of CD8+ T cells from PBMCs. These receptors were collected from a human donor with Susac syndrome.

This chain uses TRBV3-1 with TRBJ1-2; D is possibly TRBD1 (5 bases). This CDR3 contains 13 residues. Trimming took 3 bases from V and 5 from J, leaving 10 bases between them. Germline values: CDR1 LGHDT, CDR2 YNNKEL (reference sequence). DNA for the CDR3: TGTGCCAGCAGCCAGGGGACGGTTTATGGCTACACCTTC. Translating it yields CASSQGTVYGYTF. Looking up the rest from reference TRBV3-1 and TRBJ1-2 gives the full variable domain: DTAVSQTPKYLVTQMGNDKSIKCEQNLGHDTMYWYKQDSKKFLKIMFSYNNKELIINETVPNRFSPKSPDKAHLNLHINSLELGDSAVYFCASSQGTVYGYTFGSGTRLTVV.

The gene calls are TRBV5-1 and TRBJ2-5; TRBD2 might be the D (6 bases). V gave up 0 bases and J gave up 5 bases, with 14 bases separating them. This CDR3 contains 15 residues. CDR1 and CDR2 from the germline V gene are SGHRS and YFSETQ. For the CDR3, the DNA is TGCGCCAGCAGCTTGGGTACGGGAGTGGGTGAGACCCAGTACTTC. It specifies CASSLGTGVGETQYF.

The rearrangement links TRBV4-1 to TRBJ2-5; TRBD1 might be the D (6 bases). Trimming took off 0 bases at V and 5 bases at J, with 13 bases between the two ends. The germline gives CDR1 MGHRA, CDR2 YSYEKL. There are 15 residues in the CDR3. This chain's CDR3 is CASSQERGSRETQYF. For the CDR3, the DNA is TGCGCCAGCAGCCAAGAAAGGGGGAGCCGGGAGACCCAGTACTTC.

This chain uses TRBV4-1 with TRBJ1-1; D is unclear. Germline CDR1 reads MGHRA; CDR2 reads YSYEKL. There are 15 residues in the CDR3. The germline V and J ends were trimmed by 4 bases and 3 bases, with 15 bases remaining between them. The CDR3 protein is CASSPKIGRDTEAFF. DNA for the CDR3: TGCGCCAGCAGCCCAAAAATCGGGAGGGACACTGAAGCTTTCTTT.

This clonotype was counted once. The chain combines TRBV23-1 with TRBJ1-2; D is undetermined. TRBV23-1 is recorded as an ORF, its role being uncertain. With 0 bases removed from V and 3 bases from J, the gap between germline ends came to 8 bases. This CDR3 is built from 14 residues. As DNA, the CDR3 is TGCGCCAGCAGTCAATCGCACAGCTACTATGGCTACACCTTC. Its translation is CASSQSHSYYGYTF.

The rearrangement joins TRBV19 to TRBJ2-1; possible D gene TRBD1, 6 bases. Germline V gives CDR1 LNHDA, CDR2 SQIVND (reference sequence). The CDR3 consists of 13 residues. The ends were cut back, 6 bases at V and 6 bases at J, with 12 bases in the middle. The CDR3 loop is CASSRQVGNEQFF. CDR3 coding DNA: TGTGCCAGTAGCAGACAGGTGGGCAATGAGCAGTTCTTC.

The chain employs TRBV29-1 and TRBJ2-5, with D possibly TRBD2 on 6 matching bases. Looked up from germline, CDR1 is SQVTM and CDR2 is ANQGSEA. The germline V and J ends were trimmed by 8 bases and 6 bases, with 16 bases remaining between them. The CDR3 is made up of 12 amino acids. The CDR3 DNA reads as TGCAGCTTCGCGGAGGGCCGGAAGACCCAGTACTTC. Its protein is CSFAEGRKTQYF.

This clonotype was counted once. This chain connects TRBV15 to TRBJ1-1; TRBD1 matches at 7 bases. The V segment lost 0 bases and the J segment 0 bases; nucleotides outside the gene matches: 4. The CDR3 length is 16 residues. Germline V gives CDR1 LNHNV, CDR2 YYDKDF (reference sequence). Here the CDR3 DNA reads TGTGCCACCAGCAGAGAACAGGGGTTCTTGAACACTGAAGCTTTCTTT. Protein sequence: CATSREQGFLNTEAFF.

This chain connects TRBV5-1 to TRBJ2-1; D is ambiguous. Germline loops: CDR1 SGHRS, CDR2 YFSETQ. This CDR3 is built from 17 residues. The V and J ends lost 2 bases and 0 bases respectively, with 15 bases between them. CDR3 in DNA: TGCGCCAGCAGCTTTAGGGAAGGCAGTGCCTCCTACAATGAGCAGTTCTTC. The encoded protein is CASSFREGSASYNEQFF.

The chain links TRBV9 to TRBJ2-2; D unresolved. This CDR3 spans 14 amino acids. CDR1 SGDLS and CDR2 YYNGEE come from the germline V gene. Deletions cut 0 bases from V and 4 bases from J, with 7 bases between. The CDR3 DNA follows: TGTGCCAGCAGCGTAGCCGGACCCACCGGGGAGCTGTTTTTT. It is translated as CASSVAGPTGELFF.

This clonotype was recorded a few times. The chain couples TRBV5-6 to TRBJ2-7; D gene uncertain. This CDR3 region has 12 residues. Trimming pared 0 bases from V and 2 bases from J, leaving 3 bases between. The germline V gene encodes CDR1 SGHDT and CDR2 YYEEEE. The CDR3 region has the DNA TGTGCCAGCAGCTTGGCAACCTACGAGCAGTACTTC. This encodes CASSLATYEQYF. Full variable domain (rest looked up from reference TRBV5-6 and TRBJ2-7): DAGVTQSPTHLIKTRGQQVTLRCSPKSGHDTVSWYQQALGQGPQFIFQYYEEEERQRGNFPDRFSGHQFPNYSSELNVNALLLGDSALYLCASSLATYEQYFGPGTRLTVT.

V gene TRBV5-1 combines with J gene TRBJ2-2; D may be TRBD1 or TRBD2 (7 bases each). The CDR3 runs 14 residues. Germline-derived CDR1 and CDR2 are SGHRS and YFSETQ. Trimming pared 4 bases from V and 10 bases from J, leaving 17 bases between. CDR3 in amino acids: CASSGETGREELFF. The CDR3 DNA is TGCGCCAGCAGCGGCGAGACAGGGAGGGAGGAGCTGTTTTTT. The variable domain in full, completed from reference TRBV5-1 and TRBJ2-2, reads KAGVTQTPRYLIKTRGQQVTLSCSPISGHRSVSWYQQTPGQGLQFLFEYFSETQRNKGNFPGRFSGRQFSNSRSEMNVSTLELGDSALYLCASSGETGREELFFGEGSRLTVL.

V is TRBV5-4 and J is TRBJ2-2; TRBD2 is a possible D gene (6 bases). Trimming cost V 4 bases and J 3 bases, with 7 bases left between them. Germline V gene data show CDR1 as SGHNT and CDR2 as YYREEE (reference sequence). The CDR3 covers 13 residues. CDR3 loop: CASSSGHTGELFF. In nucleotides, the CDR3 is TGTGCCAGCAGCAGCGGGCACACCGGGGAGCTGTTTTTT.

The rearrangement uses TRBV9 and TRBJ1-2; D remains unclear. Germline assignment: CDR1 SGDLS and CDR2 YYNGEE. The ends were cut back, 0 bases at V and 8 bases at J, with 11 bases in the middle. The CDR3 has 13 residues. The CDR3 sequence: CASSVAEGRGYTF. As DNA, the CDR3 is TGTGCCAGCAGCGTAGCGGAAGGCCGGGGCTACACCTTC.

This sequence joins TRBV29-1 and TRBJ2-7; 9 bases map to TRBD1. This CDR3 has 14 amino acids. The J segment lost 3 bases and the V segment lost 6 bases, leaving 9 bases of the junction unmatched. Germline CDR1 SQVTM, CDR2 ANQGSEA. The CDR3 reads CSVGGQGMNYEQYF. The CDR3 DNA follows: TGCAGCGTGGGGGGACAGGGAATGAACTACGAGCAGTACTTC.

This clonotype was seen once. V is TRBV15 and J is TRBJ2-5; maybe TRBD2 (6 bases). Germline V lookup: CDR1 LNHNV, CDR2 YYDKDF (reference sequence). V was trimmed by 3 bases and J by 4 bases, leaving 15 bases between them. CDR3 length: 15 residues. The CDR3 reads CATSSDGGDGETQYF. DNA of the CDR3: TGTGCCACCAGCAGTGATGGAGGGGATGGAGAGACCCAGTACTTC.

The chain combines TRBV14 with TRBJ2-1; D might be TRBD1 (5 bases). Germline-derived CDR1 and CDR2 are SGHDN and FVKESK. This CDR3 is 14 amino acids long. The germline V and J ends were trimmed by 4 bases and 6 bases, with 13 bases remaining between them. CDR3 sequence (DNA): TGTGCCAGCAGCCTAATAGACAGTCTCAATGAGCAGTTCTTC. This encodes CASSLIDSLNEQFF.

This rearrangement joins TRBV14 to TRBJ2-1; 10 positions match TRBD2. The CDR3 has 16 residues. Germline assignment: CDR1 SGHDN and CDR2 FVKESK. J lost 2 bases, V lost 3 bases, and 4 bases had no gene match. The CDR3 sequence is CASSHELAGPYNEQFF. In nucleotides, the CDR3 is TGTGCCAGCAGCCACGAACTAGCGGGACCCTACAATGAGCAGTTCTTC.

J is TRBJ1-1 and V is TRBV5-6, with D maybe TRBD1 (5 bases). Germline CDR1 reads SGHDT; CDR2 reads YYEEEE. V lost 3 bases and J 3 bases, leaving 6 bases between the germline ends. The CDR3 consists of 12 residues. In DNA form, the CDR3 reads TGTGCCAGCAGCTGGGGGGACACTGAAGCTTTCTTT. Translated, it gives CASSWGDTEAFF. Full variable domain (missing parts from reference TRBV5-6 and TRBJ1-1): DAGVTQSPTHLIKTRGQQVTLRCSPKSGHDTVSWYQQALGQGPQFIFQYYEEEERQRGNFPDRFSGHQFPNYSSELNVNALLLGDSALYLCASSWGDTEAFFGQGTRLTVV.

This chain connects TRBV7-8 to TRBJ2-3, with 8 positions matching TRBD2. The CDR3 covers 16 residues. J lost 5 bases, V lost 5 bases, and 12 bases had no gene match. CDR1 is SGHVS and CDR2 is FQNEAQ in the germline V gene. The CDR3 sequence is CASSQIAGGAEDTQYF. In nucleotides, the CDR3 is TGTGCCAGCAGCCAAATCGCCGGGGGGGCCGAAGATACGCAGTATTTT.

CDR3 residues: CATSGGSYNEQFF. CDR3 bases: TGTGCCACCAGTGGTGGAAGTTACAATGAGCAGTTCTTC. The chain couples TRBV24-1 to TRBJ2-1, with D hard to call. V lost 5 bases and J lost 4, with 8 bases in between. Germline V lookup: CDR1 KGHDR, CDR2 SFDVKD. The CDR3 is made up of 13 amino acids.